The next 13 T cell receptor beta chains were all read from a single sample in a study of blood T cell repertoires in COVID-19. This table comes from immunoSEQ multiplex PCR, and its TCRdb copy is limited to in-frame clones, with some not included. The sample has 100,000 to 150,000 clones, roughly 80% seen once. The source material was peripheral blood. These receptors came from a man aged 65 to 85 with acute or convalescent COVID-19.

The chain has TRBV6-5 and TRBJ1-1; D remains ambiguous. CDR3 length: 13 amino acids. CDR1 is MNHEY and CDR2 is SVGAGI in the germline V gene. Trimming took off 5 bases at V and 5 bases at J, with 12 bases between the two ends. The CDR3 nucleotides are TGTGCCAGCAGTACCCGGCGCGGGACTGAAGCTTTCTTT. Translating it yields CASSTRRGTEAFF.

As concerns this clone: Mismatch with germline at one junction end may stem from a read error. This rearrangement joins TRBV3-1 (or the pseudogene TRBV3-2) to TRBJ1-1; 7 bases agree with TRBD1. From germline, CDR1 is LGHDT and CDR2 YNNKEL (reference sequence). CDR3 length equals 11 residues. CDR3: CASSQDRVAFF. The CDR3 coding sequence is TGTGCCAGCAGTCAAGACAGGGTAGCTTTCTTT.

The chain has TRBV7-8 and TRBJ2-5; 10 bases align to TRBD2. With V trimmed by 2 bases and J by 3 bases, 6 bases remained unmatched. The CDR3 spans 16 residues. In germline, CDR1 is SGHVS, CDR2 FQNEAQ. The CDR3 here is CASSLSSLAGKETQYF. The DNA for the CDR3 is TGTGCCAGCAGCTTAAGCTCACTAGCGGGGAAAGAGACCCAGTACTTC.

The rearrangement links TRBV5-4 to TRBJ1-3; D might be TRBD1 (6 bases). The CDR3 length is 14 residues. Trimming cost V 2 bases and J 4 bases, with 10 bases left between them. CDR1 and CDR2 (germline): SGHNT, YYREEE (reference sequence). The CDR3 loop is CASSFTGSGNTIYF. CDR3 coding DNA: TGTGCCAGCAGCTTCACAGGGTCCGGAAACACCATATATTTT.

The chain combines TRBV7-9 with TRBJ2-7; a possible D gene is TRBD2 (6 bases). Between the trimmed V and J ends, which lost 7 bases and 1 base, there was a span of 11 bases. This CDR3 comprises 13 residues. Germline CDR1 is SEHNR and CDR2 is FQNEAQ (reference sequence). The CDR3 nucleotides read TGTGCCAGCAACCCCGCGGGATCCTACGAGCAGTACTTC. This encodes CASNPAGSYEQYF.

V usage is TRBV7-9 and J usage is TRBJ1-6; D perhaps matches TRBD1 (6 bases). This CDR3 comprises 13 residues. V was cut by 1 base and J by 10 bases, with 8 bases left in between. The germline V gene encodes CDR1 SEHNR and CDR2 FQNEAQ (reference sequence). In DNA form, the CDR3 reads TGTGCCAGCAGCTTAGGGGGACACTCACCCCTCCACTTT. Amino acids: CASSLGGHSPLHF.

The rearrangement links TRBV10-3 to TRBJ1-2; D perhaps matches TRBD1 (5 bases). The CDR3 is made up of 12 amino acids. Trimming cost V 7 bases and J 5 bases, with 11 bases left between them. Per germline, CDR1 ENHRY and CDR2 SYGVKD. In nucleotides, the CDR3 is TGTGCCATCACGAGGGAGGGGTATGGCTACACCTTC. This gives the protein CAITREGYGYTF.

The chain has TRBV15 and TRBJ2-3; 8 positions agree with TRBD2. Germline V gene lookup returns CDR1 LNHNV and CDR2 YYDKDF (reference sequence). CDR3 length: 16 amino acids. V dropped 1 base and J dropped 3; count of bases not matched to a gene: 6. The CDR3 DNA is TGTGCCACCAGCAGAGTAGGCGGGGGGCTTACAGATACGCAGTATTTT. It codes for CATSRVGGGLTDTQYF.

This chain links TRBV7-2 with TRBJ1-3; D is unresolved. Germline loops: CDR1 SGHTA, CDR2 FQGNSA. V was trimmed by 5 bases and J by 4 bases, leaving 12 bases between them. The CDR3 contains 14 residues. CDR3 coding DNA: TGTGCCAGCAGCCCAAACTCAGGCGGAAACACCATATATTTT. This encodes CASSPNSGGNTIYF.

The genes are TRBV28 and TRBJ2-7; TRBD1 matches at 11 bases. Trimming cost V 2 bases and J 2 bases; bases outside gene matches: 5. CDR1 MDHEN and CDR2 SYDVKM come from the germline V gene. CDR3 length equals 16 residues. CDR3 DNA: TGTGCCAGCAGTTTAGGGGACAGGGGGTTAACCTACGAGCAGTACTTC. Translation: CASSLGDRGLTYEQYF.

This clone was counted between two and nine times. The chain joins TRBV5-6 to TRBJ1-4; 9 bases line up with TRBD1. The J segment lost 7 bases and the V segment lost 7 bases, leaving 5 bases of the junction unmatched. The CDR3 runs to 13 residues. Germline V gives CDR1 SGHDT, CDR2 YYEEEE. DNA for the CDR3: TGTGCCAGCGGGGGACAGGGTCGTGAAAAACTGTTTTTT. Translation gives CASGGQGREKLFF. The full variable domain, its missing parts supplied by reference TRBV5-6 and TRBJ1-4, is DAGVTQSPTHLIKTRGQQVTLRCSPKSGHDTVSWYQQALGQGPQFIFQYYEEEERQRGNFPDRFSGHQFPNYSSELNVNALLLGDSALYLCASGGQGREKLFFGSGTQLSVL.

The genes are TRBV29-1 and TRBJ2-2, with D possibly TRBD1 on 5 matching bases. V was clipped by 3 bases and J by 3 bases, with 17 bases between them. Germline V gene data show CDR1 as SQVTM and CDR2 as ANQGSEA. This CDR3 spans 16 amino acids. CDR3 bases: TGCAGCGTTGAGATGAGAAGAAAGGGGCACACCGGGGAGCTGTTTTTT. As protein: CSVEMRRKGHTGELFF.

This chain uses TRBV10-3 with TRBJ2-2; D call uncertain. CDR1 ENHRY and CDR2 SYGVKD come from the germline V gene. V lost 6 bases and J lost 8, with 13 bases in between. The CDR3 covers 13 residues. The CDR3 region has the DNA TGTGCCATCAGATTCAGAACCGAAGGGGAGCTGTTTTTT. It translates to CAIRFRTEGELFF.